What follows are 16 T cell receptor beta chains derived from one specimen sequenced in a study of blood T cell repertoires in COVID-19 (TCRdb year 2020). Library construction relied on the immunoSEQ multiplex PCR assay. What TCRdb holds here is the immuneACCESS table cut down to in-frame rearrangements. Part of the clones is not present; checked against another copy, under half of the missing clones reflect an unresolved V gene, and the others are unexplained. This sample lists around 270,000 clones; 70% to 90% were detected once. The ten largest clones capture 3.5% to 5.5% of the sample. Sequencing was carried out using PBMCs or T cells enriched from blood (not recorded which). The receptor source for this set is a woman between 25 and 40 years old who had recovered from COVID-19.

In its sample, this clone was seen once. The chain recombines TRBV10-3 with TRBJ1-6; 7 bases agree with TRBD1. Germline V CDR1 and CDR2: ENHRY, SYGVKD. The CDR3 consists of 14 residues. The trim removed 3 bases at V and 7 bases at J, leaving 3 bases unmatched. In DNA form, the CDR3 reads TGTGCCATCAGTGACCCGGGACAGAATTCACCCCTCCACTTT. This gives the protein CAISDPGQNSPLHF.

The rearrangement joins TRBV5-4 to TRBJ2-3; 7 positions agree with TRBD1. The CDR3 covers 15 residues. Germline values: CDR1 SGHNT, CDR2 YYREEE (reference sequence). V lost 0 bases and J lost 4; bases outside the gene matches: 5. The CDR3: CASSLAIGGADTQYF. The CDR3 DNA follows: TGTGCCAGCAGCTTGGCCATAGGGGGCGCAGATACGCAGTATTTT. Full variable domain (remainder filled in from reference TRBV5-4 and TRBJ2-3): ETGVTQSPTHLIKTRGQQVTLRCSSQSGHNTVSWYQQALGQGPQFIFQYYREEENGRGNFPPRFSGLQFPNYSSELNVNALELDDSALYLCASSLAIGGADTQYFGPGTRLTVL.

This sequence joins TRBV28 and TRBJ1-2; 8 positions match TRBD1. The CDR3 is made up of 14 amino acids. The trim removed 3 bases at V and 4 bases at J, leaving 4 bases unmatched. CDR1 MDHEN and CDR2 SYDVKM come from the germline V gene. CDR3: CASSFRTGIYGYTF. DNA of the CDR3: TGTGCCAGCAGTTTCCGGACAGGGATCTATGGCTACACCTTC.

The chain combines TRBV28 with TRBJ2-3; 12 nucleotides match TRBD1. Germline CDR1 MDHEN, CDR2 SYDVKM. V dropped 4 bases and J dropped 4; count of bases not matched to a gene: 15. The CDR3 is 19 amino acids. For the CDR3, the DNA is TGTGCCAGCAGTTATAACCCCAACCGGGACAGGGGGCCGTCAGATACGCAGTATTTT. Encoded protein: CASSYNPNRDRGPSDTQYF.

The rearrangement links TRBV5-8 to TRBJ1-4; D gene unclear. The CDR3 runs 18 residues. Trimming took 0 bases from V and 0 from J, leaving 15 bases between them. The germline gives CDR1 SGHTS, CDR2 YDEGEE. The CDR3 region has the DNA TGTGCCAGCAGCTTGGGGAACTTCCGAGGTGCAACTAATGAAAAACTGTTTTTT. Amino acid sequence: CASSLGNFRGATNEKLFF.

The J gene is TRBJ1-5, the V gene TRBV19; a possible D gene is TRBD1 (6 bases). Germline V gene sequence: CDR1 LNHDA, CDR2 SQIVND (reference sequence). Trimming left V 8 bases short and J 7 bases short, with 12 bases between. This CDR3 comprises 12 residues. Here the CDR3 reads CASQSRGQPQHF. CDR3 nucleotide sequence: TGTGCCAGTCAAAGTAGGGGGCAGCCCCAGCATTTT. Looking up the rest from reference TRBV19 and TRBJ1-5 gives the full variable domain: DGGITQSPKYLFRKEGQNVTLSCEQNLNHDAMYWYRQDPGQGLRLIYYSQIVNDFQKGDIAEGYSVSREKKESFPLTVTSAQKNPTAFYLCASQSRGQPQHFGDGTRLSIL.

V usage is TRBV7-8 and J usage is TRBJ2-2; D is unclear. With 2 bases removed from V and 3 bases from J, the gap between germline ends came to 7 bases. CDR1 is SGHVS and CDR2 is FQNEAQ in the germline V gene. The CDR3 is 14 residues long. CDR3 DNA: TGTGCCAGCAGCTTAATAGCCGACACCGGGGAGCTGTTTTTT. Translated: CASSLIADTGELFF.

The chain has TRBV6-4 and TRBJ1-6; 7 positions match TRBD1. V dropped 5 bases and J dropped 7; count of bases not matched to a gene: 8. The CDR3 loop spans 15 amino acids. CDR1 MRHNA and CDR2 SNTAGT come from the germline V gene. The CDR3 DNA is TGTGCCAGCAGTTTCGGGACAGCCATAAATTCACCCCTCCACTTT. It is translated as CASSFGTAINSPLHF.

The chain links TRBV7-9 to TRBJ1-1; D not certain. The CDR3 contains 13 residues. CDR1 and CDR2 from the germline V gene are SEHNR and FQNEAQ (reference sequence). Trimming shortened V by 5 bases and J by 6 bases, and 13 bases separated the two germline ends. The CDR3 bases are TGTGCCAGCAGCCCCGGCGAAGCGTCTGAAGCTTTCTTT. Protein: CASSPGEASEAFF.

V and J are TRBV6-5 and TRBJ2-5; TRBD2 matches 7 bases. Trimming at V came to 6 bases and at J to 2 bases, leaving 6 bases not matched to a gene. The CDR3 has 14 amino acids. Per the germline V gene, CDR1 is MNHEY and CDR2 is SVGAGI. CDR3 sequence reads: CASSETSRQETQYF. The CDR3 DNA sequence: TGTGCCAGCAGCGAGACTAGCCGGCAAGAGACCCAGTACTTC.

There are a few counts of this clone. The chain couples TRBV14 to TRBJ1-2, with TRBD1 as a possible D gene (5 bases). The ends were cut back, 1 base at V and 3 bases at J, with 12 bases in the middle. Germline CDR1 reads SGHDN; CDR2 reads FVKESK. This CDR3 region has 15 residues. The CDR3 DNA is TGTGCCAGCAGCCAAGCAGTTCAGGGTCACTATGGCTACACCTTC. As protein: CASSQAVQGHYGYTF. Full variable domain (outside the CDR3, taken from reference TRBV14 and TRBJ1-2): EAGVTQFPSHSVIEKGQTVTLRCDPISGHDNLYWYRRVMGKEIKFLLHFVKESKQDESGMPNNRFLAERTGGTYSTLKVQPAELEDSGVYFCASSQAVQGHYGYTFGSGTRLTVV.

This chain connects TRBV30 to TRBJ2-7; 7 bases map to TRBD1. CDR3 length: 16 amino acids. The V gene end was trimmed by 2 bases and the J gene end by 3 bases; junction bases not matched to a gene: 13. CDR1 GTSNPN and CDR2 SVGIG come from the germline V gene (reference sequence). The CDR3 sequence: CAWSRTPRGRNYEQYF. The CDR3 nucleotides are TGTGCCTGGAGTCGAACTCCTAGGGGGCGCAACTACGAGCAGTACTTC.

CDR3 nucleotides: TGTGCCACCAGCAGAACAAGACAAGGCCTGCTTTATAATTCACCCCTCCACTTT. As protein: CATSRTRQGLLYNSPLHF. The chain links TRBV15 to TRBJ1-6; D is unclear. Trimming took off 2 bases at V and 4 bases at J, with 18 bases between the two ends. This CDR3 is built from 18 residues. CDR1 is LNHNV, CDR2 YYDKDF, per germline (reference sequence). The full variable domain, with the rest looked up from reference TRBV15 and TRBJ1-6, is DAMVIQNPRYQVTQFGKPVTLSCSQTLNHNVMYWYQQKSSQAPKLLFHYYDKDFNNEADTPDNFQSRRPNTSFCFLDIRSPGLGDTAMYLCATSRTRQGLLYNSPLHFGNGTRLTVT.

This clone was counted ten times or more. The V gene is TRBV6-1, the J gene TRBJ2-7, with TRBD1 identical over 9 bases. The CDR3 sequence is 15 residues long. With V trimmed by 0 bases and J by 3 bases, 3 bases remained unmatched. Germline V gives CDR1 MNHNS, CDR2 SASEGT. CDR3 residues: CASSEAQTGGYEQYF. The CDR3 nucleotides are TGTGCCAGCAGTGAAGCGCAGACAGGGGGCTACGAGCAGTACTTC.

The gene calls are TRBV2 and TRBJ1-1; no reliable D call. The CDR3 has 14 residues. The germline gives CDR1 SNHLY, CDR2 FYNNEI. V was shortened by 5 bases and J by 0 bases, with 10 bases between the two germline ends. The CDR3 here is CASSYGPMNTEAFF. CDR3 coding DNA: TGTGCCAGCAGTTATGGGCCGATGAACACTGAAGCTTTCTTT. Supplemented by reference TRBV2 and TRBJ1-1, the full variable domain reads EPEVTQTPSHQVTQMGQEVILRCVPISNHLYFYWYRQILGQKVEFLVSFYNNEISEKSEIFDDQFSVERPDGSNFTLKIRSTKLEDSAMYFCASSYGPMNTEAFFGQGTRLTVV.

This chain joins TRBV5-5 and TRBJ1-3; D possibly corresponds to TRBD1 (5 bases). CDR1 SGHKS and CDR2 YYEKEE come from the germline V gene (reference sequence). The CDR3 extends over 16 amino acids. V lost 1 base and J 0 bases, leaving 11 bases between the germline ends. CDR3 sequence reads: CASSLTDRPSGNTIYF. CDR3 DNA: TGTGCCAGCAGCTTGACAGACAGACCCTCTGGAAACACCATATATTTT.